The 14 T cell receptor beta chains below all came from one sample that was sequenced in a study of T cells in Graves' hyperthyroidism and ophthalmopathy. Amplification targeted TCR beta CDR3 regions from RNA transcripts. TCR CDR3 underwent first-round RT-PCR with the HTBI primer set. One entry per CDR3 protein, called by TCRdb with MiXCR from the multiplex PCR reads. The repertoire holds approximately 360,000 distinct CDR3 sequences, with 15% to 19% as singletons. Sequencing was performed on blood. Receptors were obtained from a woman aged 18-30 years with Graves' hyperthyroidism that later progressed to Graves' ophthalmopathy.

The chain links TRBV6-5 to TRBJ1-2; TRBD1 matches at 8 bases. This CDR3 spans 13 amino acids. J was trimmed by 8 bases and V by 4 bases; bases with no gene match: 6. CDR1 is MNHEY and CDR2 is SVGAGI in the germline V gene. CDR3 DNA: TGTGCCAGCAGTTTTGGACAGGGAATGGGCTACACCTTC. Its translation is CASSFGQGMGYTF.

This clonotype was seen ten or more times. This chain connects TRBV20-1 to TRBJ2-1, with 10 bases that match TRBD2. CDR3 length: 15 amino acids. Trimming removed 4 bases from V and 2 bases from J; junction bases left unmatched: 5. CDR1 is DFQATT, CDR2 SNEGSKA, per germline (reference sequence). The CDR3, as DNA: TGCAGTGCTAATCCTACTAGCGGGACCTACAATGAGCAGTTCTTC. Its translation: CSANPTSGTYNEQFF.

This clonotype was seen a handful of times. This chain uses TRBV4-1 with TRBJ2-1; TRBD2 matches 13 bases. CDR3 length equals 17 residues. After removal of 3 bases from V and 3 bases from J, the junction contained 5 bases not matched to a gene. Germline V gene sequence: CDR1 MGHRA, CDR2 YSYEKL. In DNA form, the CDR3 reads TGCGCCAGCAGCCAGGGACTAGCGGGAAGACTCTACAATGAGCAGTTCTTC. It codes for CASSQGLAGRLYNEQFF.

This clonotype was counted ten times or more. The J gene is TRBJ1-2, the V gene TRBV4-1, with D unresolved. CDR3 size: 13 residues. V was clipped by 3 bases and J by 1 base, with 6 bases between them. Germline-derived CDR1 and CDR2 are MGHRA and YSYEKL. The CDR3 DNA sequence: TGCGCCAGCAGCCATGGGTTTAACTATGGCTACACCTTC. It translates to CASSHGFNYGYTF.

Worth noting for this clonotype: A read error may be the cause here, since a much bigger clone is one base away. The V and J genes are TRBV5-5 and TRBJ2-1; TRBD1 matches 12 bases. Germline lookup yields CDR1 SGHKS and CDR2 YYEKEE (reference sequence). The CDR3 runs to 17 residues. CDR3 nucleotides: TGTGCCAGCAGCGCCCGCGGACCCGGGACAGGGGGCGGAGAGCAGTGCTTC. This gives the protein CASSARGPGTGGGEQCF.

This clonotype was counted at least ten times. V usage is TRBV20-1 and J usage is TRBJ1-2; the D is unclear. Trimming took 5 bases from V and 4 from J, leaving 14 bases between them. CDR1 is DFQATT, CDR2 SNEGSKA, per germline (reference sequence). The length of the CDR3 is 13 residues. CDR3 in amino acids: CSAYSALIYGYTF. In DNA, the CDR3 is TGCAGTGCTTACAGCGCGCTGATCTATGGCTACACCTTC.

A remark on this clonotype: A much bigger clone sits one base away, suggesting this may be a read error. This CDR3 is CASSLTSGAKKIQYF. The CDR3 DNA reads TGTGCCAGCAGTTTAACTAGCGGTGCCAAAAAAATTCAGTACTTC. The chain is built from TRBV27 and TRBJ2-4; 8 positions match TRBD2. Germline V gene sequence: CDR1 MNHEY, CDR2 SMNVEV (reference sequence). This CDR3 is 15 amino acids long.

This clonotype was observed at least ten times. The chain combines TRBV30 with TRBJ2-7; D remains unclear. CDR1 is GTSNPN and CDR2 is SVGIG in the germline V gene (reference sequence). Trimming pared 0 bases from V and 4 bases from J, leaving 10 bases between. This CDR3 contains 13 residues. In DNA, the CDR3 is TGTGCCTGGAGTGTTGTTGCCTTTTACGAGCAGTACTTC. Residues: CAWSVVAFYEQYF.

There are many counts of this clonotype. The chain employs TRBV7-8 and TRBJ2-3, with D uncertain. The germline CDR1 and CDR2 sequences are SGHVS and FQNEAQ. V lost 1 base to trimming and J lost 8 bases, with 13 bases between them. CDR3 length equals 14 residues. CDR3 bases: TGTGCCAGCAGCTTAGGAGGATGGGTTACTACGCAGTATTTT. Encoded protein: CASSLGGWVTTQYF. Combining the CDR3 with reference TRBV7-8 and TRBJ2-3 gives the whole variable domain GAGVSQSPRYKVAKRGQDVALRCDPISGHVSLFWYQQALGQGPEFLTYFQNEAQLDKSGLPSDRFFAERPEGSVSTLKIQRTQQEDSAVYLCASSLGGWVTTQYFGPGTRLTVL.

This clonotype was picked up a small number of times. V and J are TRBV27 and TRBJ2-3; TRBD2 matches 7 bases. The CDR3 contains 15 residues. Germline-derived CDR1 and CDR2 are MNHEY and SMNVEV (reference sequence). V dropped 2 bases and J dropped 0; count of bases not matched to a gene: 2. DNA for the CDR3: TGTGCCAGCAGTTTAGTGCGGGGGAGCACAGATACGCAGTATTTT. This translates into CASSLVRGSTDTQYF.

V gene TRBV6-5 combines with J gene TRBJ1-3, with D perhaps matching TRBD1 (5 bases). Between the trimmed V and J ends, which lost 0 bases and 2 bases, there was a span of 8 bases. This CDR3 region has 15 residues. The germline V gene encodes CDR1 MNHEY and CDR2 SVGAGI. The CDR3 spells CASSYSQGAGNTIYF. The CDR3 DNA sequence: TGTGCCAGCAGTTACTCGCAAGGGGCTGGAAACACCATATATTTT.

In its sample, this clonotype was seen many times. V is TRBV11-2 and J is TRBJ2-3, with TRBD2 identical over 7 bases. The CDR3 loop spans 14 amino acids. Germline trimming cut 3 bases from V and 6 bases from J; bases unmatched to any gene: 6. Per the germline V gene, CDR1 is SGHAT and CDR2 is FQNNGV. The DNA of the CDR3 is TGTGCCAGCAGCTTCAGACTAGCAAGGGATACGCAGTATTTT. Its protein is CASSFRLARDTQYF.

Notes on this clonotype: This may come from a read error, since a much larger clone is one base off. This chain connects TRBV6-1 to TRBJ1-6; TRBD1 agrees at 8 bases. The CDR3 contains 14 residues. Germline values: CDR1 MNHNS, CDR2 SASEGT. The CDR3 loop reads CASSGTGWNSPPHF. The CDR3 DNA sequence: TGTGCCAGCAGCGGGACAGGCTGGAATTCACCCCCCCACTTT.

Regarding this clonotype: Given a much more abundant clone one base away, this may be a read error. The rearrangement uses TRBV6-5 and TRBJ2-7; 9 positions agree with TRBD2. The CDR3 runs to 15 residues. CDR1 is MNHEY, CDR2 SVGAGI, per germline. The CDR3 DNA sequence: TGTGCCGGCAGTTACTATAGCGGGAGCTCCTACGAGCAGTACTTC. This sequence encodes CAGSYYSGSSYEQYF.